These 5 T cell receptor beta chains were sequenced from one sample in a study of T cell repertoires in cytomegalovirus infection. MiXCR was run by TCRdb on the reads, yielding one entry per CDR3 protein. Of 40,000 to 55,000 distinct CDR3 sequences in the sample, about 21% were seen once. Antigens of these TCRs are unknown. Sequenced here: CD8+ T cells from cultured PBMCs, sampled from culture after CMV antigen stimulation. These receptors were obtained from a human donor in good health (CMV status not recorded). Some clones in this sample may be carry-over from other donors' samples.

There are a few counts of this clonotype. The gene calls are TRBV28 and TRBJ1-4, with D hard to call. Germline V lookup: CDR1 MDHEN, CDR2 SYDVKM. Trimming took 6 bases from V and 0 from J, leaving 17 bases between them. The CDR3 is 17 residues long. CDR3 nucleotide sequence: TGTGCCAGCAGCGCAAGGCGGACCGGTGCAACTAATGAAAAACTGTTTTTT. Its translation: CASSARRTGATNEKLFF. The complete variable domain, with remaining parts taken from reference TRBV28 and TRBJ1-4, reads DVKVTQSSRYLVKRTGEKVFLECVQDMDHENMFWYRQDPGLGLRLIYFSYDVKMKEKGDIPEGYSVSREKKERFSLILESASTNQTSMYLCASSARRTGATNEKLFFGSGTQLSVL.

V gene TRBV7-6 combines with J gene TRBJ1-1, with 10 bases aligning to TRBD1. In germline, CDR1 is SGHVS, CDR2 FNYEAQ. The V gene end was trimmed by 5 bases and the J gene end by 5 bases; junction bases not matched to a gene: 8. The CDR3 loop spans 15 amino acids. CDR3 sequence (DNA): TGTGCCAGCAGCCAAACTGGACAGGGGGGAACTGAAGCTTTCTTT. Its protein is CASSQTGQGGTEAFF. Supplemented by reference TRBV7-6 and TRBJ1-1, the full variable domain reads GAGVSQSPRYKVTKRGQDVALRCDPISGHVSLYWYRQALGQGPEFLTYFNYEAQQDKSGLPNDRFSAERPEGSISTLTIQRTEQRDSAMYRCASSQTGQGGTEAFFGQGTRLTVV.

Turning to this clonotype: An end of the junction does not agree with germline; a read error may underlie this. The chain links TRBV6-1 to TRBJ1-1; D not resolved. Germline V gives CDR1 MNHNS, CDR2 SASEGT. The CDR3 loop spans 13 amino acids. CDR3 sequence reads: CASREEVGTEAFF. CDR3 nucleotides: TGTGCCAGCAGGGAAGAGGTGGGCACTGAAGCTTTCTTT.

For the CDR3, the DNA is TGTGCCAGCAGAAAAGAGGCTAGCGGGAGGGCCAAGGGGCAGTTCTTC. Translating it yields CASRKEASGRAKGQFF. V is TRBV7-2 and J is TRBJ2-1, with TRBD2 identical over 12 bases. Unmatched junction bases numbered 15, after V lost 6 bases and J lost 12 bases. The CDR3 contains 16 residues. CDR1 is SGHTA and CDR2 is FQGNSA in the germline V gene.

The chain is built from TRBV9 and TRBJ1-1; maybe TRBD1 (6 bases). Germline V lookup: CDR1 SGDLS, CDR2 YYNGEE. Trimming took off 0 bases at V and 4 bases at J, with 13 bases between the two ends. This CDR3 contains 15 residues. CDR3 bases: TGTGCCAGCAGCGTAGGTAGGCAGGGGAGCACTGAAGCTTTCTTT. As protein: CASSVGRQGSTEAFF.